This T cell receptor (beta chain) was documented in a study of T cell clonotyping in hematopoietic cell transplantation. The CDR3 is 15 residues long. V was cut by 2 bases and J by 0 bases, with 11 bases left in between. Germline assignment: CDR1 MGHRA and CDR2 YSYEKL. Clones were sequenced by immunoSEQ multiplex PCR, and TCRdb holds only the in-frame ones, with some missing. In the table there are about 9,400 clones, nearly 80% of which are singletons. This clone has a single count. This TCR was sampled from a male patient aged 35-50 years who had an allogeneic stem cell transplant from a related donor, so the T cells may come from the graft donor. Some clones in this sample may be carry-over from other donors' samples. The chain recombines TRBV4-1 with TRBJ2-7; possibly TRBD1 or TRBD2 for D (5 bases each). This specimen was PBMCs, taken 180 days after allogeneic stem cell transplant. The CDR3 DNA is TGCGCCAGCAGCCAACCGGGACGGAGCTCCTACGAGCAGTACTTC. As protein: CASSQPGRSSYEQYF.